The 5 T cell receptor beta chains below were found in one sample sequenced in a study of glioma-infiltrating T cells after dendritic cell vaccination. Described time point: after dendritic cell vaccination, including at tumor progression/relapse. The method was immunoSEQ multiplex PCR; TCRdb's version includes in-frame clones alone and lacks a portion of them. This sample has about 64,000 clones, with roughly 86% found just once. Sequences were derived from blood, sampled after dendritic cell vaccination. These receptor sequences come from a human donor with glioblastoma.

CDR3 sequence reads: CASSDRDRETEAFF. The CDR3 DNA sequence: TGTGCCAGCAGCGACCGGGACAGAGAGACTGAAGCTTTCTTT. This chain links TRBV7-2 with TRBJ1-1, with 7 bases identical to TRBD1. In germline, CDR1 is SGHTA, CDR2 FQGNSA. V lost 5 bases to trimming and J lost 5 bases; unmatched junction nucleotides: 8. CDR3 size: 14 residues. Full variable domain (remainder filled in from reference TRBV7-2 and TRBJ1-1): GAGVSQSPSNKVTEKGKDVELRCDPISGHTALYWYRQSLGQGLEFLIYFQGNSAPDKSGLPSDRFSAERTGGSVSTLTIQRTQQEDSAVYLCASSDRDRETEAFFGQGTRLTVV.

The chain's CDR3 is CASSLGLGAMRSYEQYF. CDR3 coding DNA: TGTGCCAGCAGCTTAGGGTTAGGGGCCATGCGCTCCTACGAGCAGTACTTC. The genes are TRBV11-3 and TRBJ2-7; TRBD1 is a possible D gene (5 bases). This CDR3 has 17 amino acids. Per the germline V gene, CDR1 is SGHNT and CDR2 is YENEEA. Trimming removed 1 base from V and 0 bases from J, with 16 bases in between. The full variable domain, in which reference TRBV11-3 and TRBJ2-7 provide the parts outside the CDR3, is EAGVVQSPRYKIIEKKQPVAFWCNPISGHNTLYWYLQNLGQGPELLIRYENEEAVDDSQLPKDRFSAERLKGVDSTLKIQPAELGDSAVYLCASSLGLGAMRSYEQYFGPGTRLTVT.

The CDR3 DNA reads TGTGCCAGCAGCTTGGACAGAAACTCTGGAAACACCATATATTTT. Amino acids: CASSLDRNSGNTIYF. The J gene is TRBJ1-3, the V gene TRBV5-6, with D hard to call. The germline V gene has CDR1 SGHDT and CDR2 YYEEEE. V lost 0 bases and J lost 0, with 7 bases in between. There are 15 residues in the CDR3.

The chain is built from TRBV19 and TRBJ2-3, with a weak D call TRBD1 (6 bases). Deletions cut 5 bases from V and 5 bases from J, with 14 bases between. Germline CDR1 LNHDA, CDR2 SQIVND (reference sequence). This CDR3 is 14 amino acids long. Written as DNA, the CDR3 is TGTGCCAGTAGTTCAACAGGGTTGATAGATACGCAGTATTTT. As protein: CASSSTGLIDTQYF.

J is TRBJ2-2 and V is TRBV5-4; 8 bases map to TRBD1. CDR1 SGHNT and CDR2 YYREEE come from the germline V gene (reference sequence). Germline trimming cut 4 bases from V and 8 bases from J; bases unmatched to any gene: 16. This CDR3 spans 17 amino acids. The CDR3 reads CASSQRSTGAGRGELFF. For the CDR3, the DNA is TGTGCCAGCAGCCAAAGATCGACAGGGGCGGGTCGAGGGGAGCTGTTTTTT.